This entry lists 24 T cell receptor beta chains sequenced from one sample in a study of blood T cell repertoires in COVID-19. Assay used: immunoSEQ multiplex PCR; TCRdb lists only in-frame clones, some missing. The sample has 250,000 or so clones; roughly 89% are singletons. The material sequenced was peripheral blood. The receptors shown here come from a woman aged 35 to 49 who had recovered from COVID-19.

This chain uses TRBV5-6 with TRBJ2-7, with unresolved D. The germline V and J ends were trimmed by 0 bases and 0 bases, with 7 bases remaining between them. The CDR3 sequence is 14 residues long. The germline CDR1 and CDR2 sequences are SGHDT and YYEEEE. CDR3 sequence: CASSLAASSYEQYF. Written as DNA, the CDR3 is TGTGCCAGCAGCTTGGCTGCCAGCTCCTACGAGCAGTACTTC. Drawing the rest from reference TRBV5-6 and TRBJ2-7, the complete variable domain is DAGVTQSPTHLIKTRGQQVTLRCSPKSGHDTVSWYQQALGQGPQFIFQYYEEEERQRGNFPDRFSGHQFPNYSSELNVNALLLGDSALYLCASSLAASSYEQYFGPGTRLTVT.

V gene TRBV3-1 (or the pseudogene TRBV3-2) combines with J gene TRBJ2-5; tentatively, D is TRBD1 (6 bases). The CDR3 is made up of 15 amino acids. V was shortened by 4 bases and J by 3 bases, with 15 bases between the two germline ends. Germline CDR1 LGHDT, CDR2 YNNKEL (reference sequence). The CDR3 loop is CASSLTGRGKETQYF. For the CDR3, the DNA is TGTGCCAGCAGCCTCACCGGCAGGGGAAAAGAGACCCAGTACTTC.

The chain has TRBV28 and TRBJ1-2, with TRBD1 as a possible D gene (6 bases). Germline CDR1 MDHEN, CDR2 SYDVKM. V was trimmed by 4 bases and J by 4 bases, leaving 16 bases between them. This CDR3 spans 15 amino acids. CDR3 residues: CASSSAAGASYGYTF. CDR3 nucleotides: TGTGCCAGCAGTTCCGCGGCGGGGGCCAGCTATGGCTACACCTTC.

This chain uses TRBV10-3 with TRBJ2-2, with D possibly matching TRBD2 (6 bases). The V gene's germline CDR1 is ENHRY and CDR2 SYGVKD. Trimming took off 0 bases at V and 1 base at J, with 15 bases between the two ends. This CDR3 comprises 18 residues. This chain's CDR3 is CAISESILGSGNTGELFF. The CDR3 DNA is TGTGCCATCAGTGAGTCGATTCTGGGTAGCGGGAACACCGGGGAGCTGTTTTTT.

This clone was seen a single time. The CDR3 here is CASSGQGIWSVKGEQYF. The CDR3 region has the DNA TGTGCCAGCAGTGGCCAGGGAATTTGGTCTGTGAAGGGCGAGCAGTACTTC. This sequence joins TRBV6-1 and TRBJ2-7; tentative D call: TRBD1 (5 bases). From germline, CDR1 is MNHNS and CDR2 SASEGT. The V and J ends lost 4 bases and 6 bases respectively, with 25 bases between them. The CDR3 is 17 residues long.

The rearrangement links TRBV2 to TRBJ2-5, with D maybe TRBD1 (5 bases). This CDR3 has 12 residues. The germline V and J ends were trimmed by 8 bases and 5 bases, with 12 bases remaining between them. Germline CDR1 and CDR2: SNHLY and FYNNEI. CDR3 in amino acids: CASGAMGETQYF. The CDR3, as DNA: TGTGCCAGCGGGGCGATGGGGGAGACCCAGTACTTC.

The table lists this clone with a count of one. This sequence joins TRBV6-5 and TRBJ2-5; D remains unclear. V was cut by 6 bases and J by 2 bases, with 10 bases left in between. The CDR3 length is 13 residues. Germline CDR1 is MNHEY and CDR2 is SVGAGI. The CDR3 coding sequence is TGTGCCAGCAGGTCCCTTAAACAAGAGACCCAGTACTTC. Amino acid sequence: CASRSLKQETQYF.

The rearrangement uses TRBV5-1 and TRBJ2-1, with 10 bases lining up with TRBD2. From germline, CDR1 is SGHRS and CDR2 YFSETQ. The V segment lost 5 bases and the J segment 5 bases; nucleotides outside the gene matches: 7. The CDR3 loop spans 15 amino acids. This CDR3 reads CASRGSGRANNEQFF. CDR3 sequence (DNA): TGCGCCAGCAGGGGAAGCGGGAGGGCAAACAATGAGCAGTTCTTC. Together with reference TRBV5-1 and TRBJ2-1, the CDR3 gives the full variable domain: KAGVTQTPRYLIKTRGQQVTLSCSPISGHRSVSWYQQTPGQGLQFLFEYFSETQRNKGNFPGRFSGRQFSNSRSEMNVSTLELGDSALYLCASRGSGRANNEQFFGPGTRLTVL.

This clone appeared a single time. The V and J genes are TRBV7-9 and TRBJ2-3; possibly TRBD1 for D (6 bases). The CDR3 extends over 12 amino acids. Germline V gene lookup returns CDR1 SEHNR and CDR2 FQNEAQ (reference sequence). V was cut by 6 bases and J by 6 bases, with 10 bases left in between. CDR3 loop: CASRQDSDTQYF. The CDR3 DNA reads TGTGCCAGCAGACAGGACAGTGATACGCAGTATTTT.

The chain joins TRBV27 to TRBJ2-7, with TRBD2 identical over 11 bases. After removal of 5 bases from V and 3 bases from J, the junction contained 18 bases not matched to a gene. Germline-derived CDR1 and CDR2 are MNHEY and SMNVEV (reference sequence). The CDR3 is 19 residues long. In DNA, the CDR3 is TGTGCCAGCAGTCCCTTCACTTTCCCGGGACTAGCGGAGAGCTACGAGCAGTACTTC. Translated, it gives CASSPFTFPGLAESYEQYF.

This chain links TRBV5-6 with TRBJ2-7, with TRBD2 matching over 9 bases. CDR3 length: 14 amino acids. Germline CDR1 and CDR2: SGHDT and YYEEEE. Germline trimming cut 3 bases from V and 4 bases from J; bases unmatched to any gene: 5. The CDR3: CASSSGTSFYEQYF. CDR3 DNA: TGTGCCAGCAGCTCCGGGACTAGCTTTTACGAGCAGTACTTC.

The V and J genes are TRBV5-1 and TRBJ2-2; 14 bases are a match to TRBD2. CDR1 and CDR2 (germline): SGHRS, YFSETQ. The CDR3 contains 17 residues. V lost 0 bases to trimming and J lost 6 bases; unmatched junction nucleotides: 4. The CDR3 protein is CASSLAGLAGGPGELFF. The CDR3 nucleotides read TGCGCCAGCAGCTTGGCAGGACTAGCGGGAGGTCCCGGGGAGCTGTTTTTT.

The chain employs TRBV28 and TRBJ2-3; 14 positions agree with TRBD2. This CDR3 spans 16 amino acids. Germline assignment: CDR1 MDHEN and CDR2 SYDVKM. Trimming at V came to 4 bases and at J to 5 bases, leaving 5 bases not matched to a gene. The CDR3 region is CASSSGLAGELDTQYF. CDR3 DNA sequence: TGTGCCAGCAGTTCGGGACTAGCGGGAGAGTTAGATACGCAGTATTTT. Based on the CDR3 plus reference TRBV28 and TRBJ2-3, the full variable domain is DVKVTQSSRYLVKRTGEKVFLECVQDMDHENMFWYRQDPGLGLRLIYFSYDVKMKEKGDIPEGYSVSREKKERFSLILESASTNQTSMYLCASSSGLAGELDTQYFGPGTRLTVL.

The chain links TRBV6-2 or TRBV6-3 to TRBJ2-1; 14 positions agree with TRBD2. V shed 4 bases, J shed 1 base, and the junction held 3 bases outside the gene matches. Germline loops: CDR1 MNHEY, CDR2 SVGEGT. The CDR3 loop spans 17 amino acids. CDR3 amino acids: CASSSTSGRVSYNEQFF. CDR3 DNA: TGTGCCAGCAGTTCGACTAGCGGGAGGGTTTCCTACAATGAGCAGTTCTTC.

The gene calls are TRBV3-1 (or the pseudogene TRBV3-2) and TRBJ1-3, with unresolved D. CDR1 is LGHDT, CDR2 YNNKEL, per germline (reference sequence). Trimming removed 6 bases at V and 4 bases at J, with 13 bases between. This CDR3 comprises 14 residues. The CDR3 region has the DNA TGTGCCAGCAGGCCGCGAGGGAAGGGAAACACCATATATTTT. Residues: CASRPRGKGNTIYF.

The chain carries TRBV7-6 and TRBJ2-7, with TRBD1 matching 9 bases. V lost 5 bases, J lost 3 bases, and 5 bases stayed unmatched. From germline, CDR1 is SGHVS and CDR2 FNYEAQ. The CDR3 covers 14 residues. DNA of the CDR3: TGTGCCAGCAGCCCTAGACAGGGGGACTACGAGCAGTACTTC. Protein product: CASSPRQGDYEQYF.

As regards this clone: Sequence at one end of the junction differs from germline and may be a read error. The rearrangement uses TRBV11-3 and TRBJ2-7, with TRBD2 identical over 9 bases. The germline V gene encodes CDR1 SGHNT and CDR2 YENEEA. The CDR3 covers 12 residues. The CDR3 reads CASSLGWTSVDF. The CDR3 DNA reads as TGTGCCAGCAGCTTAGGTTGGACTAGCGTAGACTTC.

The chain is built from TRBV30 and TRBJ1-1, with 7 bases identical to TRBD1. This CDR3 spans 13 amino acids. Unmatched junction bases numbered 6, after V lost 4 bases and J lost 4 bases. Germline loops: CDR1 GTSNPN, CDR2 SVGIG (reference sequence). The DNA of the CDR3 is TGTGCCTGGACACGACAGGGTGGCACTGAAGCTTTCTTT. Its protein is CAWTRQGGTEAFF.

J is TRBJ2-6 and V is TRBV7-9; D might be TRBD2 (7 bases). The CDR3 totals 18 residues. CDR1 is SEHNR and CDR2 is FQNEAQ in the germline V gene (reference sequence). The V and J ends lost 4 bases and 1 base respectively, with 17 bases between them. CDR3 sequence reads: CASSWGGGFLSGANVLTF. The CDR3 DNA sequence: TGTGCCAGCAGCTGGGGAGGGGGGTTTTTGTCTGGGGCCAACGTCCTGACTTTC.

The chain couples TRBV21-1 to TRBJ2-7; whether TRBD1, the table's D call, matches the DNA was not checked. TRBV21-1 is a pseudogene segment. The CDR3 totals 14 residues. The CDR3 protein is CASRNSGPPYEQYF. The CDR3 nucleotides are TGTGCCAGCAGGAATAGTGGGCCCCCCTACGAGCAGTACTTC.

This chain joins TRBV30 and TRBJ1-2; 11 bases are a match to TRBD1. The CDR3 contains 18 residues. CDR1 and CDR2 (germline): GTSNPN, SVGIG (reference sequence). V dropped 0 bases and J dropped 4; count of bases not matched to a gene: 13. The DNA for the CDR3 is TGTGCCTGGAGTGTAATTGAAGGGACAGGGGGTATCCTCTATGGCTACACCTTC. This gives the protein CAWSVIEGTGGILYGYTF.

This sequence joins TRBV6-6 and TRBJ2-2; the match to TRBD1 covers 9 bases. Germline values: CDR1 MNHNY, CDR2 SVGAGI (reference sequence). Losses at the gene ends were 6 bases for V and 5 bases for J; bases not matched to a gene: 7. The CDR3 contains 15 residues. The CDR3 DNA reads as TGTGCCAGCAGAGTACAGGGGGCGGTGACCGGGGAGCTGTTTTTT. It encodes CASRVQGAVTGELFF.

The chain recombines TRBV9 with TRBJ1-1; D uncertain. Germline lookup yields CDR1 SGDLS and CDR2 YYNGEE. The CDR3 has 14 amino acids. The V end was cut by 0 bases, the J end by 4 bases, with 10 bases between. The CDR3 coding sequence is TGTGCCAGCAGCGTAGGCTGGGAGGCCACTGAAGCTTTCTTT. Translation: CASSVGWEATEAFF. Together with reference TRBV9 and TRBJ1-1, the CDR3 gives the full variable domain: DSGVTQTPKHLITATGQRVTLRCSPRSGDLSVYWYQQSLDQGLQFLIQYYNGEERAKGNILERFSAQQFPDLHSELNLSSLELGDSALYFCASSVGWEATEAFFGQGTRLTVV.

This chain uses TRBV11-2 with TRBJ2-3, with 9 positions matching TRBD2. The CDR3 is made up of 15 amino acids. V lost 3 bases, J lost 4 bases, and 5 bases stayed unmatched. Germline V gene sequence: CDR1 SGHAT, CDR2 FQNNGV. CDR3 DNA sequence: TGTGCCAGCAGCTTGTATAGCGGGAGTGCAGATACGCAGTATTTT. Translated, it gives CASSLYSGSADTQYF. Full variable domain (outside the CDR3, taken from reference TRBV11-2 and TRBJ2-3): EAGVAQSPRYKIIEKRQSVAFWCNPISGHATLYWYQQILGQGPKLLIQFQNNGVVDDSQLPKDRFSAERLKGVDSTLKIQPAKLEDSAVYLCASSLYSGSADTQYFGPGTRLTVL.